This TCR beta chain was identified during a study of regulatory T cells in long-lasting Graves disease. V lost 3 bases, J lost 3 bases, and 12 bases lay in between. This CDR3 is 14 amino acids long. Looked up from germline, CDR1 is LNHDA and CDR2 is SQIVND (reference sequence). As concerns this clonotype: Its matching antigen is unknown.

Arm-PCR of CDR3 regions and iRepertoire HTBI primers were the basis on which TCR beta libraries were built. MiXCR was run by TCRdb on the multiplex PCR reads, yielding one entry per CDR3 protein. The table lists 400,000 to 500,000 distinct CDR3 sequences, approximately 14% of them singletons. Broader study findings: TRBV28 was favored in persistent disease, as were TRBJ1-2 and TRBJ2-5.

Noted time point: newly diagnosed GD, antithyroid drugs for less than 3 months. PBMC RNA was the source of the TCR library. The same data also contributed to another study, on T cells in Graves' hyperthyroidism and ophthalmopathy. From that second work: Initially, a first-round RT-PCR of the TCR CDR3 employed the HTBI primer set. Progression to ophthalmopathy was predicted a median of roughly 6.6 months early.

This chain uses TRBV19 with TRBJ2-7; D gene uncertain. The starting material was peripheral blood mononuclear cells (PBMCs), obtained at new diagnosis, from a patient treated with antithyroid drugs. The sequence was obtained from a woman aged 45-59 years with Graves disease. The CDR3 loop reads CASSINAFGYEQYF. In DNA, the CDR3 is TGTGCCAGTAGTATTAACGCCTTCGGCTACGAGCAGTACTTC.